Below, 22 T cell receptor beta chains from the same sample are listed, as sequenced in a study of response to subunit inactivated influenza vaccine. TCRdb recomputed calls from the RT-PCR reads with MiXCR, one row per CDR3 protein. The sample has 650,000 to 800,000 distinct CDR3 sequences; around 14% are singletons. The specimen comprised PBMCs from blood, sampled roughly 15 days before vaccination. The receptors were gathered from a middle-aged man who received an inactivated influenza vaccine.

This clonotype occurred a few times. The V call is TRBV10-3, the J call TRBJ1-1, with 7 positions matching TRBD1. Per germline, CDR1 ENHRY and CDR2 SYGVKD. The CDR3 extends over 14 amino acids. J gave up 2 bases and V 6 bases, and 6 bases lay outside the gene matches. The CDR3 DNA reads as TGTGCCATCAGGGGACAGTCATTCAACACTGAAGCTTTCTTT. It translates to CAIRGQSFNTEAFF.

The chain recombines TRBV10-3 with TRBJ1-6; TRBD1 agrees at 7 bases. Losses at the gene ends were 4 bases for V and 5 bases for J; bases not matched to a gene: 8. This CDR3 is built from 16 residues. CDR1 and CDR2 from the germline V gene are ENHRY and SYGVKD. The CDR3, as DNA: TGTGCCATCAGTGTTCATGGGGACAGAAATAATTCACCCCTCCACTTT. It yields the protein CAISVHGDRNNSPLHF.

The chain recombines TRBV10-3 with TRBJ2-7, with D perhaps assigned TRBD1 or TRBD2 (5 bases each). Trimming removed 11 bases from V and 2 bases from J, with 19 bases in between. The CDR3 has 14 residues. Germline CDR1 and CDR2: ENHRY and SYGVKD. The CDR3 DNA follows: TGTGCCGCGACGGCAGGGACGGACACCTACGAGCAGTACTTC. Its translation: CAATAGTDTYEQYF.

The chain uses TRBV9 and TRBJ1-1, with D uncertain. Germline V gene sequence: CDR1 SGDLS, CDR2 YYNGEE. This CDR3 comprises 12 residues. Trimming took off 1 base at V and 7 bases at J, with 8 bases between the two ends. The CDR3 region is CASSVREGEAFF. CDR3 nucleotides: TGTGCCAGCAGCGTACGAGAGGGTGAAGCTTTCTTT. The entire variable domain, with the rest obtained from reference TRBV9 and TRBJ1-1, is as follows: DSGVTQTPKHLITATGQRVTLRCSPRSGDLSVYWYQQSLDQGLQFLIQYYNGEERAKGNILERFSAQQFPDLHSELNLSSLELGDSALYFCASSVREGEAFFGQGTRLTVV.

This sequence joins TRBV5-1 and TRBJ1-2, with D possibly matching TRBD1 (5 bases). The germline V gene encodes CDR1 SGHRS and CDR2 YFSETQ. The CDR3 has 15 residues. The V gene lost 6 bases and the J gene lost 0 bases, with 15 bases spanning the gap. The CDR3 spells CASTLGTGANYGYTF. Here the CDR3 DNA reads TGCGCCAGCACCCTAGGGACGGGAGCTAACTATGGCTACACCTTC.

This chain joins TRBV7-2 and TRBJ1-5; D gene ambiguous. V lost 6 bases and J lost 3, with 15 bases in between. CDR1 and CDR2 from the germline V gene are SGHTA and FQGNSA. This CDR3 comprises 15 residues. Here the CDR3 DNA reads TGTGCCAGCAGTTACGGAGGGCAGATCAATCAGCCCCAGCATTTT. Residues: CASSYGGQINQPQHF.

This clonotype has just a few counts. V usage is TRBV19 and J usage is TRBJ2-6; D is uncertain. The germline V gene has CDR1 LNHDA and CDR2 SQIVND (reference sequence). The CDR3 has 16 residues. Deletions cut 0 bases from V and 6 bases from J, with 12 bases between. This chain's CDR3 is CASSIDRLLSANVLTF. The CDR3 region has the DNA TGTGCCAGTAGTATAGACAGGCTCCTCTCGGCCAACGTCCTGACTTTC.

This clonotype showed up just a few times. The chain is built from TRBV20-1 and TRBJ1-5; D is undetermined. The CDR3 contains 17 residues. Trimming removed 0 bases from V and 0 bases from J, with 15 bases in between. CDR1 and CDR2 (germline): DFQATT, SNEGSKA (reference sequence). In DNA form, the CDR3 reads TGCAGTGCTAGAGATATTCGGGGAGATCATAGCAATCAGCCCCAGCATTTT. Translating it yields CSARDIRGDHSNQPQHF.

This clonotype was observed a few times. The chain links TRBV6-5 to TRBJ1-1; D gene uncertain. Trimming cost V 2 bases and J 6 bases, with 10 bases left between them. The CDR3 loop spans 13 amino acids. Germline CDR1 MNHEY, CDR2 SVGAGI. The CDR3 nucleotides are TGTGCCAGCAGTTACAGGGATTGGTCTGAAGCTTTCTTT. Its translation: CASSYRDWSEAFF.

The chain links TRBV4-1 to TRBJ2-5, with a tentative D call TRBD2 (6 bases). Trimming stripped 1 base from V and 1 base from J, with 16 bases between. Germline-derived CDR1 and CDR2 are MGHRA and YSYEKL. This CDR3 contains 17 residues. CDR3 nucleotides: TGCGCCAGCAGCCAAGGAGGACGGGGGACCCTCCAAGAGACCCAGTACTTC. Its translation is CASSQGGRGTLQETQYF.

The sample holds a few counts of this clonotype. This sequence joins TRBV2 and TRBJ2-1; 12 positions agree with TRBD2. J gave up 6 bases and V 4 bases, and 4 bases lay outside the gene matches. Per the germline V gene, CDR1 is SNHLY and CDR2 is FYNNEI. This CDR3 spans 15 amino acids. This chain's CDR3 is CASSVLLAGGNEQFF. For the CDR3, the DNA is TGTGCCAGCAGTGTTTTACTAGCGGGAGGCAATGAGCAGTTCTTC.

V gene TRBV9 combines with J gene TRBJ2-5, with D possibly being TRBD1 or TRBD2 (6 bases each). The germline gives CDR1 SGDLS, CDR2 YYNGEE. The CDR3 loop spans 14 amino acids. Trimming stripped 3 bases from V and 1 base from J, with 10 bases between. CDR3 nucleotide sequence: TGTGCCAGCAGCGGAGGGGGGCCCCAAGAGACCCAGTACTTC. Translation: CASSGGGPQETQYF.

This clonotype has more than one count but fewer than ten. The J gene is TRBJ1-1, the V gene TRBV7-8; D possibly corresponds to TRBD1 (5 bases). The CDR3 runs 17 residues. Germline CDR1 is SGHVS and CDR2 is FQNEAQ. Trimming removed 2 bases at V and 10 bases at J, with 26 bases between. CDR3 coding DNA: TGTGCCAGCAGCTTACACCGAAGGTTGGGTGGGTCCGGGGGAGCTTTCTTT. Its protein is CASSLHRRLGGSGGAFF.

The DNA for the CDR3 is TGTGCCAGCAGTTTATCGTACCGGGCTAACTATGGCTACACCTTC. Translated: CASSLSYRANYGYTF. The chain carries TRBV27 and TRBJ1-2; D uncertain. Between the trimmed V and J ends, which lost 0 bases and 0 bases, there was a span of 8 bases. Germline V lookup: CDR1 MNHEY, CDR2 SMNVEV (reference sequence). There are 15 residues in the CDR3.

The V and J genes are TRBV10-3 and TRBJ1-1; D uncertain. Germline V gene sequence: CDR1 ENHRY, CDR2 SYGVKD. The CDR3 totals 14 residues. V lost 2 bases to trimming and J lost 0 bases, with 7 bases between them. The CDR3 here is CAISEEVLNTEAFF. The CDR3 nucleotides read TGTGCCATCAGTGAGGAAGTCTTGAACACTGAAGCTTTCTTT.

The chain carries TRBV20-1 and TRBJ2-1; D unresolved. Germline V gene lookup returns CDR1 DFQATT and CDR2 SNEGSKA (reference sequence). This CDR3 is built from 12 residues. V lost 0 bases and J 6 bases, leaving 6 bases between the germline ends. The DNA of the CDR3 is TGCAGTGCTAGAGATGGTCCCAATGAGCAGTTCTTC. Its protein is CSARDGPNEQFF.

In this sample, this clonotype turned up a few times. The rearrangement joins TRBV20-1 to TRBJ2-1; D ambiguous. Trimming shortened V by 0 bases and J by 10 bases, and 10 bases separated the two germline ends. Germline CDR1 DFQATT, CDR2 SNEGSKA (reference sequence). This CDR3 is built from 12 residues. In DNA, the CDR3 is TGCAGTGCTAGAGACCCCGTCGCGGAGCAGTTCTTC. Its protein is CSARDPVAEQFF.

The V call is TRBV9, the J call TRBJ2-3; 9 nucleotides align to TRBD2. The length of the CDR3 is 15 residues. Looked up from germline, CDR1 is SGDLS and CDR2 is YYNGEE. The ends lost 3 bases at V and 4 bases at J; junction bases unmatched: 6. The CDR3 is CASSGSGRGSDTQYF. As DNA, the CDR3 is TGTGCCAGCAGCGGTAGCGGGAGAGGGTCAGATACGCAGTATTTT.

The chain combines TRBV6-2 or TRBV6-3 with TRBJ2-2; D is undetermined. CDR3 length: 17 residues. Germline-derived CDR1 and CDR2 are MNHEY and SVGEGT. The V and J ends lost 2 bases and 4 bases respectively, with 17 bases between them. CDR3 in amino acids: CASSYDLVLASTGELFF. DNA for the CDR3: TGTGCCAGCAGTTACGATCTGGTTCTTGCGAGCACCGGGGAGCTGTTTTTT.

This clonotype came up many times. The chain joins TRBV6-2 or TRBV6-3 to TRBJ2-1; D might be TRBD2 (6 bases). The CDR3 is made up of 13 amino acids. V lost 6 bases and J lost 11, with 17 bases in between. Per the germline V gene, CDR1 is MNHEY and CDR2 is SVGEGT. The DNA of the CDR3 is TGTGCCAGCAGACGACCGGGACTTACTAAGCAGTTCTTC. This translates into CASRRPGLTKQFF.

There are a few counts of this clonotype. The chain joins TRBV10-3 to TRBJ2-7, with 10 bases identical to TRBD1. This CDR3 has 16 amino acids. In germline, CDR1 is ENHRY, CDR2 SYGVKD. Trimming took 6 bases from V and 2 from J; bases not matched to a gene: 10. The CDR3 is CAIRGPGQGRTYEQYF. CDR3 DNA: TGTGCCATCAGGGGTCCGGGACAGGGGAGAACCTACGAGCAGTACTTC.

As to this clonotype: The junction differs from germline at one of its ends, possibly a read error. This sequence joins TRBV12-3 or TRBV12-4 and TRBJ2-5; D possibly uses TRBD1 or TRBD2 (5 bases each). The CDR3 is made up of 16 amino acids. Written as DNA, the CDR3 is TGTGCCATCAGTTTCTCCCTCGGGGCAGGGACAGAGACCCAGTACTTC. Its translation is CAISFSLGAGTETQYF.